What follows are 9 T cell receptor beta chains derived from one specimen sequenced in a study of blood T cell repertoires in COVID-19 (dated by TCRdb to between 2020 and 2021). The library was made by the immunoSEQ multiplex PCR assay. TCRdb retrieved this table from immuneACCESS and kept in-frame rearrangements only. Not all clones are present; in checked studies, unresolved V genes account for under half, and no reason is known for the remainder. This sample gives tens of thousands of clones in total; 75% to 85% of them show up just once. Approximately 21% of the sample is held by the ten biggest clonotypes. Source material: peripheral blood. All receptors come from a woman of 80 years or more with acute or convalescent COVID-19.

This clone was seen just once. V and J are TRBV27 and TRBJ1-1; D unclear. CDR1 is MNHEY, CDR2 SMNVEV, per germline (reference sequence). Trimming shortened V by 0 bases and J by 0 bases, and 8 bases separated the two germline ends. The CDR3 is 15 amino acids. The CDR3, as DNA: TGTGCCAGCAGTTTATCTGGGCCTCTGAACACTGAAGCTTTCTTT. It codes for CASSLSGPLNTEAFF.

A few counts support this clone. The V gene is TRBV18, the J gene TRBJ2-7; TRBD1 is a possible D gene (6 bases). This CDR3 spans 13 amino acids. The V gene's germline CDR1 is KGHSH and CDR2 LQKENI. The V gene lost 5 bases and the J gene lost 2 bases, with 10 bases spanning the gap. The CDR3 spells CASSTDSPYEQYF. Written as DNA, the CDR3 is TGTGCCAGCTCAACGGACAGCCCCTACGAGCAGTACTTC.

The V gene is TRBV6-6, the J gene TRBJ2-7, with 8 bases matching TRBD1. V lost 2 bases to trimming and J lost 2 bases; unmatched junction nucleotides: 2. Germline CDR1 and CDR2: MNHNY and SVGAGI (reference sequence). The CDR3 runs 14 residues. The CDR3 protein is CASSYPDRAYEQYF. The CDR3 DNA follows: TGTGCCAGCAGTTACCCGGACAGGGCCTACGAGCAGTACTTC.

This clone was seen only a few times. The chain employs TRBV7-9 and TRBJ1-1; D is unresolved. The CDR3 sequence is 12 residues long. Germline values: CDR1 SEHNR, CDR2 FQNEAQ (reference sequence). The V and J ends lost 3 bases and 7 bases respectively, with 9 bases between them. CDR3 protein: CASSLYGNEAFF. The CDR3 bases are TGTGCCAGCAGCTTGTACGGGAATGAAGCTTTCTTT.

The chain joins TRBV27 to TRBJ1-6; maybe TRBD1 (5 bases). The V end was cut by 2 bases, the J end by 7 bases, with 12 bases between. Germline lookup yields CDR1 MNHEY and CDR2 SMNVEV (reference sequence). This CDR3 contains 15 residues. The CDR3 sequence is CASSLGGSRNSPLHF. In DNA, the CDR3 is TGTGCCAGCAGTTTAGGGGGGTCTAGGAATTCACCCCTCCACTTT.

This clone was counted between two and nine times. The gene calls are TRBV10-3 and TRBJ1-2; D call uncertain. Germline loops: CDR1 ENHRY, CDR2 SYGVKD. This CDR3 has 13 amino acids. V lost 3 bases to trimming and J lost 1 base, with 6 bases between them. The CDR3 bases are TGTGCCATCAGTGAACAAGTTAACTATGGCTACACCTTC. Amino acids: CAISEQVNYGYTF.

The chain employs TRBV7-9 and TRBJ2-1; the D is unclear. The CDR3 has 15 residues. Germline-derived CDR1 and CDR2 are SEHNR and FQNEAQ (reference sequence). V gave up 4 bases and J gave up 0 bases, with 10 bases separating them. Written as DNA, the CDR3 is TGTGCCAGCAGCTCCTACGTGAGCTCCTACAATGAGCAGTTCTTC. Amino acids: CASSSYVSSYNEQFF.

The chain carries TRBV18 and TRBJ2-5; TRBD1 is a possible D gene (5 bases). In germline, CDR1 is KGHSH, CDR2 LQKENI. Between the trimmed V and J ends, which lost 3 bases and 4 bases, there was a span of 12 bases. This CDR3 contains 14 residues. As DNA, the CDR3 is TGTGCCAGCTCACCCCAGGGTTCGAGAGAGACCCAGTACTTC. Translation gives CASSPQGSRETQYF.

This clone was observed a handful of times. This chain connects TRBV6-5 to TRBJ1-2; no clear D gene. In germline, CDR1 is MNHEY, CDR2 SVGAGI. This CDR3 spans 12 amino acids. V lost 6 bases and J 5 bases, leaving 10 bases between the germline ends. The CDR3 DNA reads TGTGCCAGCAGACCCGACTTATATGGCTACACCTTC. Amino acids: CASRPDLYGYTF.